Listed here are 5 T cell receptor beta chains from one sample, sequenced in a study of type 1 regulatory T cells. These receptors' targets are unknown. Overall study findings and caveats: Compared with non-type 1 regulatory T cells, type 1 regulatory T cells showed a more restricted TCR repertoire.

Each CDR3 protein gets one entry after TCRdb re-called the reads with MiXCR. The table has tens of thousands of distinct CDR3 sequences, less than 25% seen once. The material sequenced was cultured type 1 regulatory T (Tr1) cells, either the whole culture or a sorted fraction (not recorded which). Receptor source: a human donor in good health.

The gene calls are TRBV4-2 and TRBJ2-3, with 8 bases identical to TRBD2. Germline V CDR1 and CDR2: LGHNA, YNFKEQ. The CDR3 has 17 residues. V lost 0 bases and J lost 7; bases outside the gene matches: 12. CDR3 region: CASSQELGLAGGYTQYF. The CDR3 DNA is TGTGCCAGCAGCCAAGAGTTAGGGCTAGCGGGCGGCTATACGCAGTATTTT.

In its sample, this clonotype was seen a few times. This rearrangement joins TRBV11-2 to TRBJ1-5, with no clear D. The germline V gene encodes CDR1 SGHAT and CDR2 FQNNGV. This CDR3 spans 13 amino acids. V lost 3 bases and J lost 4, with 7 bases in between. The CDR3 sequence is CASSLTENQPQHF. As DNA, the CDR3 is TGTGCCAGCAGCTTGACGGAAAATCAGCCCCAGCATTTT. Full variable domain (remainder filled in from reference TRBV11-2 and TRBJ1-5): EAGVAQSPRYKIIEKRQSVAFWCNPISGHATLYWYQQILGQGPKLLIQFQNNGVVDDSQLPKDRFSAERLKGVDSTLKIQPAKLEDSAVYLCASSLTENQPQHFGDGTRLSIL.

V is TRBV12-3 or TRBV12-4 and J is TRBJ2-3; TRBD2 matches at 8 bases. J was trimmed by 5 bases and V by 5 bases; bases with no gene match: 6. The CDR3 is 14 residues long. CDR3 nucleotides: TGTGCCAGCAGTCTAACTAGCGGAGGAGATACGCAGTATTTT. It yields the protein CASSLTSGGDTQYF.

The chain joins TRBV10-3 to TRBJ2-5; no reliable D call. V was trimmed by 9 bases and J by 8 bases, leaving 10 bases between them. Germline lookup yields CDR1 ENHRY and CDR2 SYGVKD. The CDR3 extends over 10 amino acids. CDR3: CAMNGGTQYF. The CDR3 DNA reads TGTGCCATGAACGGTGGTACCCAGTACTTC.

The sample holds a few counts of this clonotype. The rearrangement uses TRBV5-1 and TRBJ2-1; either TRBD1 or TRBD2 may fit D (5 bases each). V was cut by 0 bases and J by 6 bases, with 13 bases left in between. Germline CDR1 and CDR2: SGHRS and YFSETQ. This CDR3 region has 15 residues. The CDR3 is CASSLGGTDFNEQFF. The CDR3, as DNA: TGCGCCAGCAGCTTGGGGGGGACGGATTTCAATGAGCAGTTCTTC. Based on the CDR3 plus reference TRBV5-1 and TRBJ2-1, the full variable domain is KAGVTQTPRYLIKTRGQQVTLSCSPISGHRSVSWYQQTPGQGLQFLFEYFSETQRNKGNFPGRFSGRQFSNSRSEMNVSTLELGDSALYLCASSLGGTDFNEQFFGPGTRLTVL.